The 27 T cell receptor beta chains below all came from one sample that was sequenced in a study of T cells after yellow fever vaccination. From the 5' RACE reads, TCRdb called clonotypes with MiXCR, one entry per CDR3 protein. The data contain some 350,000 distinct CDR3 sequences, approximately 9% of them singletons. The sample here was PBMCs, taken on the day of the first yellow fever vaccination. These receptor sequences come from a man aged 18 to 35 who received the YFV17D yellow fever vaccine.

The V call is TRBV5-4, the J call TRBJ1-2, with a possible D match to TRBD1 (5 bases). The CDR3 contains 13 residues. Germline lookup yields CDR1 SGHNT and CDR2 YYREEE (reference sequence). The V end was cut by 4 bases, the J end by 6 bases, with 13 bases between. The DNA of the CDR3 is TGTGCCAGCAGCACCGGGACGTTTAATGGCTACACCTTC. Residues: CASSTGTFNGYTF.

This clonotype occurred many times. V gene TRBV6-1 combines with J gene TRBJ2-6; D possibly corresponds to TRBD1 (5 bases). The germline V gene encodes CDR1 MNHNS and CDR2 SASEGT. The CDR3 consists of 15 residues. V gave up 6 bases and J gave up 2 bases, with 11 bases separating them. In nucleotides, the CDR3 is TGTGCCAGCAGAACGACAGCCACTGGGGCCAACGTCCTGACTTTC. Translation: CASRTTATGANVLTF.

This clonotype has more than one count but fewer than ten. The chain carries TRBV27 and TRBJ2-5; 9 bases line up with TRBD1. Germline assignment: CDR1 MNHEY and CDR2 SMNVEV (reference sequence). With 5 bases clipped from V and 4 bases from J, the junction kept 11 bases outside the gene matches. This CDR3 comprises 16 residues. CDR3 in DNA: TGTGCCAGCAGTGATGGGACAGGGACATCCAGAGAGACCCAGTACTTC. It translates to CASSDGTGTSRETQYF.

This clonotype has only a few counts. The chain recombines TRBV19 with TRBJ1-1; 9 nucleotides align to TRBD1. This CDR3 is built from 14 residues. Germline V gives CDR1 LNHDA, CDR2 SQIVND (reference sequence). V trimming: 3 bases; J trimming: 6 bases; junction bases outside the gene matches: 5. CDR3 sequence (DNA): TGTGCCAGTAGTATCCCGGGACAGGGACCTGAAGCTTTCTTT. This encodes CASSIPGQGPEAFF.

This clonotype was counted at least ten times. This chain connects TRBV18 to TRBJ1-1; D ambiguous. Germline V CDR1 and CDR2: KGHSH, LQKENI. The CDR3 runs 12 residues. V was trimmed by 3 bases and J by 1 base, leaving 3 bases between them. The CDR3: CASSPENTEAFF. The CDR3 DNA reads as TGTGCCAGCTCACCGGAGAACACTGAAGCTTTCTTT.

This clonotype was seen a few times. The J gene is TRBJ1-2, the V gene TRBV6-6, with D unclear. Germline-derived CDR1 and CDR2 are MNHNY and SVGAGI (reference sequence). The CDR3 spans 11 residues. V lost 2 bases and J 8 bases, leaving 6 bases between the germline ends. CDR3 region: CASSYLVGYTF. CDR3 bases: TGTGCCAGCAGTTACCTGGTCGGCTACACCTTC.

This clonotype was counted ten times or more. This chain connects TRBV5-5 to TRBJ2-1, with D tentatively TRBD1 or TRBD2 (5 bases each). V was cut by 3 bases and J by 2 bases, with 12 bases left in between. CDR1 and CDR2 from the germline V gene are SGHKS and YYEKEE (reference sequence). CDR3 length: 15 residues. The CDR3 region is CASSWSGQPYNEQFF. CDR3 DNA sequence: TGTGCCAGCAGCTGGTCGGGGCAACCCTACAATGAGCAGTTCTTC.

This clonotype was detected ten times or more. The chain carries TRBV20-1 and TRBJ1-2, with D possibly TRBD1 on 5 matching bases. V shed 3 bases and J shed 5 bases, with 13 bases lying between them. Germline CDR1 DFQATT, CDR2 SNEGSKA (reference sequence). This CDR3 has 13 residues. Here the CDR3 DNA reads TGCAGTGCTAGTTTAGCGGGGCCGTATGGCTACACCTTC. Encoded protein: CSASLAGPYGYTF.

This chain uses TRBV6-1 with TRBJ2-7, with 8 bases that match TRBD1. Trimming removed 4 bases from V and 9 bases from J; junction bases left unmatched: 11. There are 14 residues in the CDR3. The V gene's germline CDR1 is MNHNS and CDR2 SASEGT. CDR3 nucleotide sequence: TGTGCCAGCAGTGGCCGGGACAGGAAAGGGAGGCAGTACGTC. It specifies CASSGRDRKGRQYV.

The CDR3 coding sequence is TGCGCCAGCAGCTTGGAGAGGTACTGGACTAGCGGGTCCAACATTCAGTACTTC. Translating gives CASSLERYWTSGSNIQYF. The rearrangement joins TRBV5-1 to TRBJ2-4; 11 bases map to TRBD2. The CDR3 has 18 residues. Germline-derived CDR1 and CDR2 are SGHRS and YFSETQ. Trimming cost V 0 bases and J 7 bases; bases outside gene matches: 12.

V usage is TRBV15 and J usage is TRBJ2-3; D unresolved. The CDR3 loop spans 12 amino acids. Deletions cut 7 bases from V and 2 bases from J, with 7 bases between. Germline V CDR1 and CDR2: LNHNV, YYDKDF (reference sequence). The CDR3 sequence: CATTKDTDTQYF. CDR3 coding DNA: TGTGCCACCACCAAGGACACAGATACGCAGTATTTT. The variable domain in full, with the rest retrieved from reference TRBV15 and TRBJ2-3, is DAMVIQNPRYQVTQFGKPVTLSCSQTLNHNVMYWYQQKSSQAPKLLFHYYDKDFNNEADTPDNFQSRRPNTSFCFLDIRSPGLGDTAMYLCATTKDTDTQYFGPGTRLTVL.

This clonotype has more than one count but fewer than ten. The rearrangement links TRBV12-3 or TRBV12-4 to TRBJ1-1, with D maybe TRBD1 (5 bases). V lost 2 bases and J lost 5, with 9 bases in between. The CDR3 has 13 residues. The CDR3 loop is CASSLQGTTEAFF. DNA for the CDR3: TGTGCCAGCAGTTTACAGGGTACGACTGAAGCTTTCTTT.

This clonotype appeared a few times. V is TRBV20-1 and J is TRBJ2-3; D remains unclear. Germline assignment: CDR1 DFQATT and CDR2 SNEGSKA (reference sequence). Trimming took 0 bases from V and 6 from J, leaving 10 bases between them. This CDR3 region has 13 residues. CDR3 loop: CSARDQLLDTQYF. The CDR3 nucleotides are TGCAGTGCTAGAGATCAGCTTTTGGATACGCAGTATTTT.

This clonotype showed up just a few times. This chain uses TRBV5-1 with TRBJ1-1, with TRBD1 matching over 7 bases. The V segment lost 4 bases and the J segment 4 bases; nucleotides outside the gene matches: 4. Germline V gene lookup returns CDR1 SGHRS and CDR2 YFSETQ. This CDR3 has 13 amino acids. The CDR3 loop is CASSISGGTEAFF. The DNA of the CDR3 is TGCGCCAGCAGCATATCAGGGGGCACTGAAGCTTTCTTT.

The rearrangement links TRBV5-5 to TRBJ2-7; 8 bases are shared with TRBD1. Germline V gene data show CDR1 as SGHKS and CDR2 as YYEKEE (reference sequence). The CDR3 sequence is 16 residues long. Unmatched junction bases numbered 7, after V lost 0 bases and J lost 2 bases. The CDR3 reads CASSLEGQGPTYEQYF. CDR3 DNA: TGTGCCAGCAGCTTGGAAGGACAGGGACCAACCTACGAGCAGTACTTC.

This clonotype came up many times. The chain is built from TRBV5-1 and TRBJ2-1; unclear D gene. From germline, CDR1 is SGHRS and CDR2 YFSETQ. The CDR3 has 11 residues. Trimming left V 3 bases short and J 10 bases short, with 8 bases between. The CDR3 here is CASSWIGEQFF. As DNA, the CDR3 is TGCGCCAGCAGCTGGATAGGCGAGCAGTTCTTC.

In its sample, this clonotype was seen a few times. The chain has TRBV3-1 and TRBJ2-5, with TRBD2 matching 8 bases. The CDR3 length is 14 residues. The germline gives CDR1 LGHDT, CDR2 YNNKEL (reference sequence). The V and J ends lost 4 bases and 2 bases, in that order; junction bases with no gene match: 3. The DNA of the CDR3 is TGTGCCAGCAGCCCAGCGGGGGAACAAGAGACCCAGTACTTC. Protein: CASSPAGEQETQYF.

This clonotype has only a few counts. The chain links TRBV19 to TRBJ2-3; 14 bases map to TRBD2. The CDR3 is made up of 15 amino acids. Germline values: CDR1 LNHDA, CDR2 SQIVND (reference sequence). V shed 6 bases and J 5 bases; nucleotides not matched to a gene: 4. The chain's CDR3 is CASRGTSGGLDTQYF. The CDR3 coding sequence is TGTGCCAGTAGAGGGACTAGCGGGGGTCTAGATACGCAGTATTTT.

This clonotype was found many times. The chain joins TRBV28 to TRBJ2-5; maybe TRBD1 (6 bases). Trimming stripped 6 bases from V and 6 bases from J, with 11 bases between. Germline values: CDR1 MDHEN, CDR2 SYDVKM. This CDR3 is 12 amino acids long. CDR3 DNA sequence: TGTGCCAGCAGGCAGGGGATAAAGACCCAGTACTTC. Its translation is CASRQGIKTQYF.

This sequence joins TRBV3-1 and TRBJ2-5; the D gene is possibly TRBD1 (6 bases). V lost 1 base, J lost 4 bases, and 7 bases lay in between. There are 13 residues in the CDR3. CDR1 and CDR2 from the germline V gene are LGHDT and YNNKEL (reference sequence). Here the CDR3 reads CASSQGGPETQYF. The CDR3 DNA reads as TGTGCCAGCAGCCAAGGGGGGCCAGAGACCCAGTACTTC.

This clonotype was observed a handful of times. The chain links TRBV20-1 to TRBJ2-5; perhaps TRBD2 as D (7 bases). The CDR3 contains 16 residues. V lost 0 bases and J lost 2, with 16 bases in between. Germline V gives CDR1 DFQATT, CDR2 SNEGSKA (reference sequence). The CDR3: CSARDTGGGGQETQYF. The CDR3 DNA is TGCAGTGCTAGAGATACCGGGGGAGGGGGGCAAGAGACCCAGTACTTC.

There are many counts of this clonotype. The CDR3 DNA reads as TGTGCCAGCAGCTTGATTAGCGGGGGACCGAACACCGGGGAGCTGTTTTTT. This encodes CASSLISGGPNTGELFF. This chain joins TRBV7-2 and TRBJ2-2; 9 bases map to TRBD2. The ends lost 3 bases at V and 0 bases at J; junction bases unmatched: 5. CDR3 size: 17 residues. From germline, CDR1 is SGHTA and CDR2 FQGNSA.

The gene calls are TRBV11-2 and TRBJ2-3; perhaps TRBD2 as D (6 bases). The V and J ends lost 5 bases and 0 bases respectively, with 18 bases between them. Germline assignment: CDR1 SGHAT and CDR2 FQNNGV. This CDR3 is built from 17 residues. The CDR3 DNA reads TGTGCCAGCAGCCCCGGGGGACGCTCGACTAGCACAGATACGCAGTATTTT. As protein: CASSPGGRSTSTDTQYF. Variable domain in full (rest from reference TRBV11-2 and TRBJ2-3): EAGVAQSPRYKIIEKRQSVAFWCNPISGHATLYWYQQILGQGPKLLIQFQNNGVVDDSQLPKDRFSAERLKGVDSTLKIQPAKLEDSAVYLCASSPGGRSTSTDTQYFGPGTRLTVL.

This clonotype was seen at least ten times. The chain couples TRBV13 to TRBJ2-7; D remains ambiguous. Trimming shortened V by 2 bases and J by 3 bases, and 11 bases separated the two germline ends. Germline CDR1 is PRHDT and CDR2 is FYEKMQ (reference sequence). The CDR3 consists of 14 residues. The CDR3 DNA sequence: TGTGCCAGCAGCTTACAGAATAAGAACTACGAGCAGTACGTC. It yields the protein CASSLQNKNYEQYV.

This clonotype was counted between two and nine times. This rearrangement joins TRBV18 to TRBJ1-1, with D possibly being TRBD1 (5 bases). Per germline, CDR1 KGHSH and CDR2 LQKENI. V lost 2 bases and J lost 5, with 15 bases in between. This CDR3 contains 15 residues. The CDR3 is CASSPSMGGETEAFF. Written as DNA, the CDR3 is TGTGCCAGCTCACCAAGTATGGGGGGAGAGACTGAAGCTTTCTTT.

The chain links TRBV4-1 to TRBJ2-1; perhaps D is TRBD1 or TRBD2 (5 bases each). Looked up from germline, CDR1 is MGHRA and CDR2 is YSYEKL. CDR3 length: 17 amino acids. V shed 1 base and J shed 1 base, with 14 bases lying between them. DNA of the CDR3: TGCGCCAGCAGCCAAGGAGGGACGCAGCTATCCTACAATGAGCAGTTCTTC. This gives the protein CASSQGGTQLSYNEQFF.

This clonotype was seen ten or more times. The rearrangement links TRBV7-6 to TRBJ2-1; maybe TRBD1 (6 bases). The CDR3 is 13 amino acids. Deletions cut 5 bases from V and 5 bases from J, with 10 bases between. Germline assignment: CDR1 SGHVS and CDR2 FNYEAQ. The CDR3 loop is CASSSTGNNEQFF. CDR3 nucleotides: TGTGCCAGCAGCAGCACAGGGAACAATGAGCAGTTCTTC. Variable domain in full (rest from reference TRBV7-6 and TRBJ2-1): GAGVSQSPRYKVTKRGQDVALRCDPISGHVSLYWYRQALGQGPEFLTYFNYEAQQDKSGLPNDRFSAERPEGSISTLTIQRTEQRDSAMYRCASSSTGNNEQFFGPGTRLTVL.